Shown below are 3 T cell receptor beta chains from a single sample sequenced in a study of cytomegalovirus exposure and HLA in healthy donors. Primers for the PCR totalled 60 Vbeta and 13 Jbeta. Using immunoSEQ multiplex PCR, the repertoire was profiled, and TCRdb retains in-frame clones only, with some absent. This listing includes 45,000 to 60,000 clones. Material for sequencing was PBMCs. The source is a male donor in good health and CMV-seronegative.

CDR3 amino acids: CASRGQTTNEKLFF. CDR3 nucleotides: TGTGCCAGCAGGGGACAGACGACTAATGAAAAACTGTTTTTT. V is TRBV2 and J is TRBJ1-4, with TRBD1 matching over 7 bases. Germline V gene data show CDR1 as SNHLY and CDR2 as FYNNEI. The V segment lost 6 bases and the J segment 2 bases; nucleotides outside the gene matches: 3. The CDR3 runs to 14 residues. The full variable domain, completed using reference TRBV2 and TRBJ1-4, is EPEVTQTPSHQVTQMGQEVILRCVPISNHLYFYWYRQILGQKVEFLVSFYNNEISEKSEIFDDQFSVERPDGSNFTLKIRSTKLEDSAMYFCASRGQTTNEKLFFGSGTQLSVL.

The genes are TRBV28 and TRBJ2-7; the match to TRBD1 covers 11 bases. The CDR3 length is 16 residues. V gave up 2 bases and J gave up 4 bases; unmatched junction bases: 7. Germline lookup yields CDR1 MDHEN and CDR2 SYDVKM. The CDR3 nucleotides are TGTGCCAGCAGTTTACCTCCCGGGACAGGGGGGTACGAGCAGTACTTC. Its translation is CASSLPPGTGGYEQYF.

The CDR3: CASSLDRAHDGGELFF. As DNA, the CDR3 is TGTGCCAGCAGCCTGGACAGGGCGCATGATGGGGGGGAGCTGTTTTTT. The chain uses TRBV4-2 and TRBJ2-2; 8 bases map to TRBD1. Trimming at V came to 4 bases and at J to 8 bases, leaving 12 bases not matched to a gene. Germline V gene sequence: CDR1 LGHNA, CDR2 YNFKEQ. The CDR3 sequence is 16 residues long.